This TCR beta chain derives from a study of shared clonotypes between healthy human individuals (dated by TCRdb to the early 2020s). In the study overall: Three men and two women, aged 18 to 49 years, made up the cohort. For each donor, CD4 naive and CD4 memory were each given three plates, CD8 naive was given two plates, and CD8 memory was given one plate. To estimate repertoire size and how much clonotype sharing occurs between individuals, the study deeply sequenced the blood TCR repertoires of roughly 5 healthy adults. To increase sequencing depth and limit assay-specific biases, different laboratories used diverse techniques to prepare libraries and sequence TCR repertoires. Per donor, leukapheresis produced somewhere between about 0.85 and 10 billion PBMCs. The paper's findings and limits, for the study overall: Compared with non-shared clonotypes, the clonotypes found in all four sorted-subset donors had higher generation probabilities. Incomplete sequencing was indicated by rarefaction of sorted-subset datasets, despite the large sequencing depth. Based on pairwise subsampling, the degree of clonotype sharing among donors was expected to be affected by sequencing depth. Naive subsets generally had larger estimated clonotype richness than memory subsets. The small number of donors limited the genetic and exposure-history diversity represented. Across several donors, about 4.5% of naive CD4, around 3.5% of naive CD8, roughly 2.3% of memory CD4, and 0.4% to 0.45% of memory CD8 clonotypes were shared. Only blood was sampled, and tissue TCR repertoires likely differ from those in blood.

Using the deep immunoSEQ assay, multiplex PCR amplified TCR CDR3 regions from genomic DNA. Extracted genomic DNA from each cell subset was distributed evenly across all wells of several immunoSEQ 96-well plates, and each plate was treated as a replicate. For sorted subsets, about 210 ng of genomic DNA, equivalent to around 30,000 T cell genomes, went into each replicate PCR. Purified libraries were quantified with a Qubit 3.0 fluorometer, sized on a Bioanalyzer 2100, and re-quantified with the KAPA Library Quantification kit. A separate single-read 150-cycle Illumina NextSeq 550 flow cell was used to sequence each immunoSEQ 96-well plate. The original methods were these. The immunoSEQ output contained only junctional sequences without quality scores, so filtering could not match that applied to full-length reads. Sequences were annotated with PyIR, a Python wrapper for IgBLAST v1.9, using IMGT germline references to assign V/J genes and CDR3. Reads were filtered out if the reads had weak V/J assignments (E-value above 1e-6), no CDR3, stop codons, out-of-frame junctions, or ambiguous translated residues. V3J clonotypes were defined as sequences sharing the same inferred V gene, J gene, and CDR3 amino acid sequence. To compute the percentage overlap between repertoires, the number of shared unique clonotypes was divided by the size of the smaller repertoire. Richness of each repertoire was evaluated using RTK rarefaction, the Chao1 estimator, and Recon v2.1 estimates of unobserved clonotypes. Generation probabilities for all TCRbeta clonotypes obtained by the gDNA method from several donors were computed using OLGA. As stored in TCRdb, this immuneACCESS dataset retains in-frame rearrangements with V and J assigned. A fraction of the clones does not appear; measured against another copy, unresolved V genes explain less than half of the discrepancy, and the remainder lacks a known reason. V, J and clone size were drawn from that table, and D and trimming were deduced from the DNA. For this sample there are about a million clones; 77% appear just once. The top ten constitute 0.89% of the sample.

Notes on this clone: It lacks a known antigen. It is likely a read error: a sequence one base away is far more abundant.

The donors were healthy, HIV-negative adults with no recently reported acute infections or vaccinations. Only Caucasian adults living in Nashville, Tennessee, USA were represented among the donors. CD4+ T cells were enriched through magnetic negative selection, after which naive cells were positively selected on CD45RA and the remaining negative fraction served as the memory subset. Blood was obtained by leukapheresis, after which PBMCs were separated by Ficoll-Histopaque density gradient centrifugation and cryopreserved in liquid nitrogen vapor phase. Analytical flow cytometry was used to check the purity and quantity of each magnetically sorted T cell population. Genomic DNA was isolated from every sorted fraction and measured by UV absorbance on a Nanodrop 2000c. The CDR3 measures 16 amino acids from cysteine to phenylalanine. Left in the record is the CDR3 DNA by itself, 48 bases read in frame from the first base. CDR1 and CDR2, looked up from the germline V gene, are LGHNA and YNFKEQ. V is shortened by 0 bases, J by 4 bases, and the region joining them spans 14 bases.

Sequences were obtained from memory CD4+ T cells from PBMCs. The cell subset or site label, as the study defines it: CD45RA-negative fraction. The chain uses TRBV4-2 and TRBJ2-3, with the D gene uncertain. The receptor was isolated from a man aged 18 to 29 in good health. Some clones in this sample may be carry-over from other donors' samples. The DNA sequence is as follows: TGTGCCAGCAGCCAAGAATATCTCCAGTCCGCAGATACGCAGTATTTT. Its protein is CASSQEYLQSADTQYF.